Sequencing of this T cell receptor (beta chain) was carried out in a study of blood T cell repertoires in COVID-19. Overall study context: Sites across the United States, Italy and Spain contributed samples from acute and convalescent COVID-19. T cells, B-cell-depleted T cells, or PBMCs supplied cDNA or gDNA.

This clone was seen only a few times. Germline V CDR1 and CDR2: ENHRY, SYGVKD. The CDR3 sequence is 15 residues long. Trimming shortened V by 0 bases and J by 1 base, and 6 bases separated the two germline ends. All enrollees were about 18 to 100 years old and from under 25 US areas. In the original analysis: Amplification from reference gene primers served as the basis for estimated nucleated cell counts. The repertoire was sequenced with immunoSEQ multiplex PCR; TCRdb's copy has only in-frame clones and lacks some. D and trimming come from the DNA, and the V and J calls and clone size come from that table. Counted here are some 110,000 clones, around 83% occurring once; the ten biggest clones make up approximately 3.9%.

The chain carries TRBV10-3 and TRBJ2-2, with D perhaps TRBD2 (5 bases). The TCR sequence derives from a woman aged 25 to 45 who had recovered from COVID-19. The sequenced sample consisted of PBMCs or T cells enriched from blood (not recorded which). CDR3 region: CAISESGRNTGELFF. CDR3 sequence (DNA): TGTGCCATCAGTGAGTCAGGGAGGAACACCGGGGAGCTGTTTTTT.